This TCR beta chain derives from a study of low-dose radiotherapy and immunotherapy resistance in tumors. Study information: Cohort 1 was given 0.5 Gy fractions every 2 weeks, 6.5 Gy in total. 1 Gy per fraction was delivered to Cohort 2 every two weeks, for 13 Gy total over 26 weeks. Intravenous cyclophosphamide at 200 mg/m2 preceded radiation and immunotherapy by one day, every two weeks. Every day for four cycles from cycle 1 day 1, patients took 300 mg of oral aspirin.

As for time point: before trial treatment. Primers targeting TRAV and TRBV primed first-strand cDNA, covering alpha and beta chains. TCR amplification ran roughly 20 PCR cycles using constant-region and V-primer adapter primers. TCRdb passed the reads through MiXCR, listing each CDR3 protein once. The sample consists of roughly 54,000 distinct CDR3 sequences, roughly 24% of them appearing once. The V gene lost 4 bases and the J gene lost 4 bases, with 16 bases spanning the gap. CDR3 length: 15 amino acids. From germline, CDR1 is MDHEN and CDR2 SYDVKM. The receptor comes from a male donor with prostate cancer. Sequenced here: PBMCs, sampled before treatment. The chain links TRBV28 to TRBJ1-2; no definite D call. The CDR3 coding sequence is TGTGCCAGCAGTTCCCCGACCCAGTCTTTCTATGGCTACACCTTC. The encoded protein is CASSSPTQSFYGYTF.